This record covers a single T cell receptor (beta chain). Its specificity is not known. Library preparation tagged each individual cDNA molecule with a unique molecular identifier. How the authors handled the data: Sample-level TCR yields exhibited a median of approximately 96,000, with a range of roughly 20,000 to 700,000. Each CDR3 protein gets one entry after TCRdb re-called the RACE reads with MiXCR. TCRdb, not the authors, supplied the V and J calls. The sample has about 130,000 distinct CDR3 sequences; around 8.3% are singletons. The sample originates from a study of human T cells and chemical hapten exposure. Study at large: Small pooled library volume differences mainly caused per-sample TCR yield variation. Findings and caveats of the study: Sensitization with DPC brought no change to TCRs above 1 in 1000 in frequency.

The ends were cut back, 4 bases at V and 4 bases at J, with 16 bases in the middle. The CDR3 is 15 amino acids. Per germline, CDR1 MNHEY and CDR2 SVGEGT. Time point here: healthy volunteer bleed at 2 weeks. From whole blood left unfractionated, total RNA was extracted. The specimen sequenced was whole blood. This clonotype was sampled from a male donor in good health. Some clones in this sample may be carry-over from other donors' samples. The V gene is TRBV6-2 or TRBV6-3, the J gene TRBJ1-1; D gene ambiguous. CDR3 bases: TGTGCCAGCAGTTTGTCAAGCGGGCTTGGCACTGAAGCTTTCTTT. It codes for CASSLSSGLGTEAFF.